This TCR beta chain was found in a study of CD8 T cells in ankylosing spondylitis (dated by TCRdb to the late 2010s). Notes on the research overall: To find TCR variants linked to disease, the study profiled T cell receptor beta repertoires in ankylosing spondylitis patients and healthy donors. The whole study cohort included 108 healthy donors and about two dozen ankylosing spondylitis patients. Peripheral blood was sampled, and synovial fluid was additionally collected from ankylosing spondylitis patients. Beyond this particular receptor, the publication reports: Blood from ankylosing spondylitis patients appeared to be characterized by a TCR beta motif composed of eight or nine highly homologous amino acid variants. The disease-linked clones showed a CD8+ phenotype and occurred at relatively low frequencies in peripheral blood. Some TCR beta motif variants had previously been reported in synovial fluid and blood of reactive arthritis patients, which suggested common disease-initiation mechanisms. Significant enrichment of the disease-linked clones was reported in matched synovial fluid samples from ankylosing spondylitis patients.

Measured from the cysteine to the phenylalanine, the CDR3 is 13 residues long. The CDR3 DNA has 39 bases and is translated from base 1. From the germline V gene, CDR1 is MNHEY and CDR2 is SVGAGI. TCRdb records Illumina HiSeq 2500 as the sequencer. Quantitative 5'-RACE with molecular barcodes was used to prepare TCR beta libraries. On the study's bioinformatics: Disease-linked TCR variants were identified with a new computational method built on a probabilistic model of VDJ rearrangement. TCRdb cleaned the public reads at Q25 with fastp, built clones with MiXCR and kept in-frame beta chains. Each entry is one CDR3 protein sequence, shown with its most common DNA and genes. The V and J calls here are based on TCRdb, not the publication. Here the sample has under 300,000 distinct CDR3 sequences; about 11% occur a single time. Of the sample, less than 8% falls within the top ten clones. This clonotype has ten or more counts. It has no known antigen specificity. A junction end diverges from the germline sequence, so it may reflect a read error.

The receptor chain draws on TRBV6-5 and TRBJ1-6; the D gene assignment is ambiguous. The origin of this receptor is a male donor with ankylosing spondylitis or in good health (not recorded which). Specimen: blood, either unsorted or a sorted T cell fraction (not recorded which). The nucleotide sequence reads TGTGCCAGCAGTGACTCAGCATTATCACCCCTCCACTTT. Its coded protein is CASSDSALSPLHF.